Given below is one T cell receptor beta chain in context. Its binding antigen is unknown. The record has no base qualities; no much larger clone is one base away. TCRbeta CDR3 regions were amplified from genomic DNA using the immunoSEQ Assay, a bias-controlled multiplex PCR. As for the original processing: The number of nucleated cells in each sample was estimated by amplification of reference gene primers within the assay. Sequence reads were collapsed and filtered to measure the absolute abundance of every unique TCRbeta CDR3 rearrangement. For each sample, productive Simpson clonality was calculated by taking the square root of Simpson's diversity index across productive rearrangements. Sourced from immuneACCESS, this table was stored by TCRdb with only in-frame sequences that have V and J called. A share of the clones is absent; for the studies checked, an unresolved V gene accounts for under half, and the remainder has no known explanation. The DNA gave D and trimming, while V, J and clone size come from that table. The sample profile shows 250,000 to 300,000 clones; around 89% of them were found once. The ten most abundant clones make up 6.3% of the sample.

In Seattle, one collaborating source enrolled patients while the infection was active and tracked those patients longitudinally over the course of disease. Collaborating institutions collected whole blood in K2EDTA tubes following their own protocols. Collaborator samples were shipped for TCRbeta analysis as frozen whole blood, isolated PBMCs, or DNA extracted from either sample type. The data belong to a study of blood T cell repertoires in COVID-19 (dated by TCRdb to 2019 to 2021). As for the study more broadly: The collaborator samples originated in the United States, Italy and Spain and spanned the acute and convalescent phases of COVID-19. The material from the prospective study consisted of cDNA or gDNA derived from T cells, B-cell-depleted T cells, or PBMCs. The dataset comprised deeply sampled blood TCRbeta repertoires from subjects exposed to, actively infected with, or recovered from COVID-19. The repertoires were made available in a free public database intended to serve as a resource for research on the immune response to SARS-CoV-2. Samples came from the ongoing ImmuneRACE study (first 160 participants) plus 1,254 subjects from 6 global collaborators. A de-identified subject ID, COVID-19 status, age in years and sex were almost always included in the sample metadata. Where available, HLA class I and class II types were taken from metadata supplied by the sample provider and were not determined by assay-based typing.

What the study reported, not specific to this receptor: Clinical and demographic metadata were provided uncurated, with the amount varying by source and participant.

The germline V gene encodes CDR1 GTSNPN and CDR2 SVGIG (reference sequence). V is trimmed back by 3 bases and J by 5 bases, and the junction contains 6 bases that no gene match accounts for. From the cysteine through the phenylalanine, the CDR3 covers 14 amino acids. The entry retains the CDR3 DNA only, 42 bases that are in frame from base 1. Material: peripheral blood. The chain is made from TRBV30 and TRBJ1-2, and TRBD1 matches 10 of the central bases. The TCR comes from a woman between 45 and 60 years old with COVID-19, enrolled during active disease. The CDR3 reads as follows: CAWRRDRGSYGYTF. The bases are TGTGCCTGGAGGAGGGACAGGGGAAGTTATGGCTACACCTTC.